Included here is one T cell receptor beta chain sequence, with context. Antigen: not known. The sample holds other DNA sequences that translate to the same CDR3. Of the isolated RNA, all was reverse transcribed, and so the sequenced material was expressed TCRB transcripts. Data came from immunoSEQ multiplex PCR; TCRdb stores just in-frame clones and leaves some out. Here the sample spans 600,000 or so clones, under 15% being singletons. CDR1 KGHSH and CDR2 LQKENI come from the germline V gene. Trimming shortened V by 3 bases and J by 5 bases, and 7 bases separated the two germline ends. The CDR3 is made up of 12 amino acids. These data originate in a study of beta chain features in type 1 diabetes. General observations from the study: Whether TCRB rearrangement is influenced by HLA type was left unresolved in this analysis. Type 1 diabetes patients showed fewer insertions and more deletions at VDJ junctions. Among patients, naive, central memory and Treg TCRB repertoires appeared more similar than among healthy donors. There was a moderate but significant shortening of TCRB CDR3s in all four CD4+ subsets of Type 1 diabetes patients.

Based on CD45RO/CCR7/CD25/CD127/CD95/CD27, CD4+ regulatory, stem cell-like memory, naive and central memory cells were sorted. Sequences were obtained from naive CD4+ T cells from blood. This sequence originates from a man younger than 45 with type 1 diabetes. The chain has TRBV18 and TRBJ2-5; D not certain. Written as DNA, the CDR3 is TGTGCCAGCTCACCCCGGCCGGAGACCCAGTACTTC. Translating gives CASSPRPETQYF.